The next 27 T cell receptor beta chains were all read from a single sample in a study of cytomegalovirus exposure and HLA in healthy donors. Amplification used 60 Vbeta primers and 13 Jbeta primers. Using immunoSEQ multiplex PCR, the repertoire was profiled, and TCRdb retains in-frame clones only, with some absent. The sample totals about 160,000 clones; its top ten clones hold about 1.6%. Material: PBMCs. The receptor set was obtained from a woman between 45 and 65 years old in good health and CMV-seronegative.

This rearrangement joins TRBV7-9 to TRBJ1-1, with D possibly being TRBD1 (6 bases). Germline assignment: CDR1 SEHNR and CDR2 FQNEAQ (reference sequence). The V end lost 5 bases, the J end lost 5 bases, and 12 bases lay between the germline ends. This CDR3 has 13 amino acids. This CDR3 reads CASSLSGVTEAFF. Written as DNA, the CDR3 is TGTGCCAGCAGCCTTTCAGGGGTTACTGAAGCTTTCTTT.

The rearrangement links TRBV5-4 to TRBJ2-1; TRBD2 is a possible D gene (6 bases). CDR3 length equals 15 residues. Between the trimmed V and J ends, which lost 0 bases and 2 bases, there was a span of 9 bases. Germline-derived CDR1 and CDR2 are SGHNT and YYREEE (reference sequence). CDR3 bases: TGTGCCAGCAGCTTGGAAGCGGGTACCTACAATGAGCAGTTCTTC. It yields the protein CASSLEAGTYNEQFF.

The chain has TRBV7-9 and TRBJ1-1; TRBD1 matches 8 bases. CDR1 and CDR2 from the germline V gene are SEHNR and FQNEAQ (reference sequence). CDR3 length: 17 amino acids. V shed 2 bases, J shed 5 bases, and the junction held 13 bases outside the gene matches. The DNA for the CDR3 is TGTGCCAGCAGCTTAAGGGGACAGGAGATATCAAGTACTGAAGCTTTCTTT. Its protein product is CASSLRGQEISSTEAFF.

The chain uses TRBV15 and TRBJ1-6; D gene ambiguous. This CDR3 is built from 15 residues. Between the trimmed V and J ends, which lost 6 bases and 7 bases, there was a span of 16 bases. CDR1 is LNHNV and CDR2 is YYDKDF in the germline V gene (reference sequence). The CDR3 region is CATRNGLRGNSPLHF. DNA of the CDR3: TGTGCCACCAGGAACGGACTCAGAGGGAATTCACCCCTCCACTTT.

The V call is TRBV5-1, the J call TRBJ2-2, with D maybe TRBD1 (7 bases). Looked up from germline, CDR1 is SGHRS and CDR2 is YFSETQ. V lost 0 bases and J lost 10, with 19 bases in between. The CDR3 runs to 16 residues. The CDR3 reads CASSLGQAGGGEELFF. In nucleotides, the CDR3 is TGCGCCAGCAGCTTGGGACAAGCAGGGGGAGGCGAGGAGCTGTTTTTT. Full variable domain (missing parts from reference TRBV5-1 and TRBJ2-2): KAGVTQTPRYLIKTRGQQVTLSCSPISGHRSVSWYQQTPGQGLQFLFEYFSETQRNKGNFPGRFSGRQFSNSRSEMNVSTLELGDSALYLCASSLGQAGGGEELFFGEGSRLTVL.

The V and J genes are TRBV19 and TRBJ2-7, with D perhaps matching TRBD1 (6 bases). The germline CDR1 and CDR2 sequences are LNHDA and SQIVND (reference sequence). The CDR3 extends over 12 amino acids. The V end lost 8 bases, the J end lost 0 bases, and 8 bases lay between the germline ends. The CDR3 coding sequence is TGTGCCAGTTGGGACAACTCCTACGAGCAGTACTTC. As protein: CASWDNSYEQYF.

The rearrangement joins TRBV28 to TRBJ2-7; 7 bases agree with TRBD1. The ends lost 5 bases at V and 3 bases at J; junction bases unmatched: 7. Germline assignment: CDR1 MDHEN and CDR2 SYDVKM. The CDR3 is made up of 14 amino acids. CDR3 protein: CASSLLDRFYEQYF. CDR3 bases: TGTGCCAGCAGTCTCCTGGACAGGTTCTACGAGCAGTACTTC.

The V and J genes are TRBV15 and TRBJ1-2, with a tentative D call TRBD1 (5 bases). Trimming removed 5 bases from V and 7 bases from J, with 11 bases in between. The CDR3 length is 12 residues. Germline loops: CDR1 LNHNV, CDR2 YYDKDF (reference sequence). The CDR3 sequence: CATSRDSFGYTF. DNA of the CDR3: TGTGCCACCAGCCGTGACAGCTTTGGCTACACCTTC.

This rearrangement joins TRBV30 to TRBJ1-3, with a weak D call TRBD1 (5 bases). V lost 5 bases, J lost 8 bases, and 10 bases lay in between. In germline, CDR1 is GTSNPN, CDR2 SVGIG (reference sequence). This CDR3 contains 11 residues. CDR3 residues: CAWGREDTIYF. CDR3 nucleotides: TGTGCCTGGGGCAGGGAGGACACCATATATTTT. Full variable domain (outside the CDR3, taken from reference TRBV30 and TRBJ1-3): SQTIHQWPATLVQPVGSPLSLECTVEGTSNPNLYWYRQAAGRGLQLLFYSVGIGQISSEVPQNLSASRPQDRQFILSSKKLLLSDSGFYLCAWGREDTIYFGEGSWLTVV.

This rearrangement joins TRBV6-4 to TRBJ2-3; D might be TRBD2 (6 bases). The germline CDR1 and CDR2 sequences are MRHNA and SNTAGT. The CDR3 spans 13 residues. Trimming pared 8 bases from V and 5 bases from J, leaving 14 bases between. The chain's CDR3 is CASGRSSGDTQYF. The CDR3 DNA sequence: TGTGCCAGCGGGAGGAGTAGCGGAGATACGCAGTATTTT.

The genes are TRBV29-1 and TRBJ2-7; D might be TRBD1 (5 bases). Per germline, CDR1 SQVTM and CDR2 ANQGSEA. Trimming removed 7 bases from V and 2 bases from J, with 18 bases in between. The CDR3 runs 14 residues. The CDR3 loop is CSARAQGSAYEQYF. In DNA form, the CDR3 reads TGCAGCGCTCGCGCTCAGGGATCCGCCTACGAGCAGTACTTC.

The J gene is TRBJ2-7, the V gene TRBV4-1, with 7 bases lining up with TRBD2. The CDR3 extends over 15 amino acids. Trimming took 1 base from V and 6 from J; bases not matched to a gene: 9. Looked up from germline, CDR1 is MGHRA and CDR2 is YSYEKL. The CDR3 region is CASSQGGIGRGEQYF. The CDR3 DNA is TGCGCCAGCAGCCAAGGAGGCATAGGGAGGGGCGAGCAGTACTTC.

The chain combines TRBV6-5 with TRBJ2-2; weak D call: TRBD1 (5 bases). The length of the CDR3 is 15 residues. CDR1 is MNHEY, CDR2 SVGAGI, per germline. Deletions cut 2 bases from V and 4 bases from J, with 11 bases between. CDR3 protein: CASSYGAGLTGELFF. CDR3 DNA sequence: TGTGCCAGCAGTTACGGGGCAGGGCTCACCGGGGAGCTGTTTTTT.

The CDR3 reads CASSQGWGDRETQYF. DNA of the CDR3: TGTGCCAGCTCTCAAGGGTGGGGGGATCGGGAGACCCAGTACTTC. V is TRBV25-1 and J is TRBJ2-5; tentative D call: TRBD2 (6 bases). This CDR3 region has 15 residues. The V gene's germline CDR1 is MGHDK and CDR2 SYGVNS. Trimming took off 8 bases at V and 5 bases at J, with 21 bases between the two ends.

V usage is TRBV27 and J usage is TRBJ2-7, with D perhaps TRBD1 (6 bases). The V end lost 5 bases, the J end lost 5 bases, and 19 bases lay between the germline ends. From germline, CDR1 is MNHEY and CDR2 SMNVEV (reference sequence). This CDR3 has 15 residues. CDR3 DNA sequence: TGTGCCAGCAGTCCCATCCGACAGGCCCTTAACGAGCAGTACTTC. Encoded protein: CASSPIRQALNEQYF.

The J gene is TRBJ1-4, the V gene TRBV18; 10 nucleotides match TRBD1. From germline, CDR1 is KGHSH and CDR2 LQKENI. This CDR3 is 15 amino acids long. V gave up 6 bases and J gave up 8 bases; unmatched junction bases: 9. DNA of the CDR3: TGTGCCAGCTCCGACCGGACAGGGGGAGGAGAAAAACTGTTTTTT. Its translation: CASSDRTGGGEKLFF.

The J gene is TRBJ1-3, the V gene TRBV5-1; possibly TRBD1 for D (6 bases). Germline lookup yields CDR1 SGHRS and CDR2 YFSETQ. V lost 4 bases, J lost 4 bases, and 15 bases lay in between. This CDR3 spans 15 amino acids. CDR3 nucleotide sequence: TGCGCCAGCAGCACACGAGGGGGTTCGGGAAACACCATATATTTT. Translating gives CASSTRGGSGNTIYF.

The chain couples TRBV7-8 to TRBJ2-2; D may be TRBD1 (5 bases). Germline loops: CDR1 SGHVS, CDR2 FQNEAQ. There are 16 residues in the CDR3. Trimming took off 1 base at V and 4 bases at J, with 13 bases between the two ends. As DNA, the CDR3 is TGTGCCAGCAGCTTAGTAGGCTCAGGGTTCACCGGGGAGCTGTTTTTT. Its translation: CASSLVGSGFTGELFF. The full variable domain, in which reference TRBV7-8 and TRBJ2-2 provide the parts outside the CDR3, is GAGVSQSPRYKVAKRGQDVALRCDPISGHVSLFWYQQALGQGPEFLTYFQNEAQLDKSGLPSDRFFAERPEGSVSTLKIQRTQQEDSAVYLCASSLVGSGFTGELFFGEGSRLTVL.

The chain uses TRBV19 and TRBJ2-1; 10 bases are shared with TRBD2. Looked up from germline, CDR1 is LNHDA and CDR2 is SQIVND (reference sequence). The V segment lost 6 bases and the J segment 6 bases; nucleotides outside the gene matches: 2. The CDR3 extends over 13 amino acids. In DNA form, the CDR3 reads TGTGCCAGTAGACTAGCGGGGCCCAATGAGCAGTTCTTC. Translated: CASRLAGPNEQFF. Using reference TRBV19 and TRBJ2-1 for the parts outside the CDR3, the full variable domain is DGGITQSPKYLFRKEGQNVTLSCEQNLNHDAMYWYRQDPGQGLRLIYYSQIVNDFQKGDIAEGYSVSREKKESFPLTVTSAQKNPTAFYLCASRLAGPNEQFFGPGTRLTVL.

The chain has TRBV6-1 and TRBJ1-3; TRBD1 might be the D (5 bases). V lost 6 bases and J lost 2, with 14 bases in between. Germline V CDR1 and CDR2: MNHNS, SASEGT. This CDR3 spans 15 amino acids. CDR3 amino acids: CASRELGEAGNTIYF. The CDR3 bases are TGTGCCAGCAGAGAGTTGGGGGAGGCTGGAAACACCATATATTTT.

The CDR3 DNA sequence: TGTGCCAGCAGCTTAGCGCGGGGACAGGGGGAGAACACCGGGGAGCTGTTTTTT. This sequence encodes CASSLARGQGENTGELFF. J is TRBJ2-2 and V is TRBV7-9; 11 bases are a match to TRBD1. The germline CDR1 and CDR2 sequences are SEHNR and FQNEAQ (reference sequence). Unmatched junction bases numbered 4, after V lost 0 bases and J lost 1 base. This CDR3 is built from 18 residues.

J is TRBJ1-5 and V is TRBV6-1, with unresolved D. CDR3 length: 12 amino acids. Germline V gene sequence: CDR1 MNHNS, CDR2 SASEGT. Trimming took 2 bases from V and 7 from J, leaving 6 bases between them. The CDR3 nucleotides read TGTGCCAGCAGTGAACCCATGCAGCCCCAGCATTTT. Translating it yields CASSEPMQPQHF.

J is TRBJ2-1 and V is TRBV5-6; a possible D gene is TRBD1 (7 bases). V lost 3 bases and J 2 bases, leaving 24 bases between the germline ends. Germline CDR1 and CDR2: SGHDT and YYEEEE. The CDR3 is 19 amino acids. This chain's CDR3 is CASSSPLEEQGGPYNEQFF. Written as DNA, the CDR3 is TGTGCCAGCAGCTCTCCCCTTGAAGAGCAGGGGGGTCCCTACAATGAGCAGTTCTTC.

The chain has TRBV7-3 and TRBJ2-7; 11 bases map to TRBD2. The junction had 1 base not matched to a gene; V was cut back by 3 bases and J by 0 bases. This CDR3 is 15 amino acids long. Germline CDR1 reads SGHTA; CDR2 reads FQGTGA. CDR3 amino acids: CASSFSGGGSYEQYF. CDR3 nucleotides: TGTGCCAGCAGCTTTAGCGGGGGGGGCTCCTACGAGCAGTACTTC.

This chain links TRBV11-1 with TRBJ1-2, with TRBD1 matching 10 bases. The CDR3 extends over 14 amino acids. V dropped 3 bases and J dropped 7; count of bases not matched to a gene: 5. Germline V CDR1 and CDR2: SGHAT, FQDESV (reference sequence). The DNA of the CDR3 is TGTGCCAGCAGCTTCATGACAGGGGGCGTTGGCTACACCTTC. The encoded protein is CASSFMTGGVGYTF.

CDR3 bases: TGCGCCAGCAGCCAACACCCAGGGTGGGGCTACACCTTC. This gives the protein CASSQHPGWGYTF. The chain employs TRBV4-3 and TRBJ1-2, with TRBD1 as a possible D gene (5 bases). Germline values: CDR1 LGHNA, CDR2 YSLEER. This CDR3 region has 13 residues. Trimming took 2 bases from V and 8 from J, leaving 12 bases between them.

This rearrangement joins TRBV30 to TRBJ2-5; tentatively, D is TRBD1 (6 bases). TRBJ2-7 matches the DNA end more closely, so the J call is doubtful. CDR1 GTSNPN and CDR2 SVGIG come from the germline V gene (reference sequence). There are 17 residues in the CDR3. As DNA, the CDR3 is TGTGCCTGGAGTGGGACAGAGGGCTTCCAAAGCTCCTACGAGCAGTACTTC. This gives the protein CAWSGTEGFQSSYEQYF.